This record covers a single TCR beta chain. The record originates from a study of shared clonotypes between healthy human individuals. Deep-level assay runs were performed. Assay used: immunoSEQ multiplex PCR; TCRdb lists only in-frame clones, some missing. Of about 2 million clones in the sample, roughly 96% were seen once. Splitting of CD4+ cells produced CD45RA+ naive and CD45RA-negative memory subsets. CDR3 length equals 16 residues. From germline, CDR1 is MNHEY and CDR2 SMNVEV (reference sequence). V dropped 2 bases and J dropped 4 bases, with 15 bases sitting between them. Sequenced material: naive CD4+ T cells sorted from blood. Subset of the sample: CD45RA+ positively selected. This chain joins TRBV27 and TRBJ1-5, with D hard to call. This TCR was sampled from a man younger than 35 in good health. The CDR3: CASSLASHDINQPQHF. The CDR3 DNA is TGTGCCAGCAGTTTAGCGAGCCACGACATTAATCAGCCCCAGCATTTT.